A selection of T cell receptor beta chains follows, all from one sample in a study of CDR3 diversity in severe acne. Using its own MiXCR run on the PCR reads, TCRdb lists one record per CDR3 protein. The sample lists around 83,000 distinct CDR3 sequences, under 55% occurring once. Sample: blood. The receptor set was obtained from a male donor with severe acne vulgaris. CDR3s include the opening cysteine and the closing phenylalanine or tryptophan. The D gene is left open where the match is weak. A row's size may be missing; if present it is once, few, many or a size class.

d_call clone_size cdr3_length j_call v_call cdr3_aa cdr3_nt
NA NA 12 TRBJ1-4 TRBV30 CAWSVNRGKLFF TGTGCCTGGAGTGTCAACAGAGGAAAACTGTTTTTT
NA once 14 TRBJ2-7 TRBV6-4 CASSDGTGRYEQYF TGTGCCAGCAGTGACGGGACTGGGCGGTACGAGCAGTACTTC
NA medium-sized 14 TRBJ1-1 TRBV25-1 CASSLRGGYTEAFF TGTGCCAGCAGCTTGAGGGGGGGATATACTGAAGCTTTCTTT
NA NA 12 TRBJ2-7 TRBV7-9 CASTEFGIEQYF TGTGCCAGCACCGAGTTCGGGATAGAGCAGTACTTC
TRBD2 NA 15 TRBJ2-7 TRBV19 CATRFGTSGRSEQYF TGTGCCACCCGTTTCGGGACTAGCGGGAGGTCCGAGCAGTACTTC
NA once 14 TRBJ1-2 TRBV10-2 CASSEARGGVGYTF TGTGCCAGCAGTGAAGCCCGGGGGGGAGTTGGCTACACCTTC
NA NA 16 TRBJ2-2 TRBV5-5 CASSLRTGSNTGELFF TGTGCCAGCAGCTTGCGAACAGGGTCGAACACCGGGGAGCTGTTTTTT
NA NA 16 TRBJ1-1 TRBV25-1 CASSGRSGGWGAEAFF TGTGCCAGCAGTGGGCGGTCGGGGGGCTGGGGCGCTGAAGCTTTCTTT
NA NA 13 TRBJ1-1 TRBV11-2 CASRVISNAEAFF TGTGCCAGTAGGGTTATATCGAACGCTGAAGCTTTCTTT
NA many 13 TRBJ2-5 TRBV7-8 CASSPQTGETQYF TGTGCCAGCAGCCCGCAGACCGGAGAGACCCAGTACTTC
NA many 16 TRBJ1-4 TRBV10-2 CASSESTSRVNEKLFF TGCGCCAGCAGTGAGTCGACGTCCAGGGTAAATGAAAAACTGTTTTTT
TRBD2 many 16 TRBJ2-2 TRBV9 CASSGWTSGDTGELFF TGTGCCAGCAGCGGCTGGACTAGCGGGGACACCGGGGAGCTGTTTTTT
NA NA 12 TRBJ1-1 TRBV5-4 CAGRGLNTEAFF TGTGCAGGCAGGGGTTTAAATACTGAAGCTTTCTTT
TRBD2 many 17 TRBJ2-7 TRBV4-2 CASSQVASGGPFYEQYF TGTGCCAGCAGCCAAGTGGCTAGCGGGGGGCCGTTCTACGAGCAGTACTTC
NA NA 13 TRBJ2-2 TRBV6-5 CASSQWGPGELFF TGTGCCAGCAGTCAGTGGGGCCCCGGGGAGCTGTTTTTT
NA NA 15 TRBJ2-1 TRBV7-2 CASSFDTGENNEQFF TGTGCCAGCAGCTTTGATACGGGAGAAAACAATGAGCAGTTCTTC
TRBD2 NA 17 TRBJ2-3 TRBV7-9 CASSAGTSGRAINEQYF TGTGCCAGCAGCGCTGGGACTAGCGGGAGGGCCATCAATGAGCAGTATTTT
TRBD2 NA 15 TRBJ2-5 TRBV5-1 CASSLSSGVTETQYF TGCGCCAGCAGCTTGTCTAGCGGGGTAACAGAGACCCAGTACTTC
TRBD2 NA 15 TRBJ2-1 TRBV5-5 CASSLSSGSRNEQFF TGTGCCAGCAGCTTAAGTAGCGGGAGTCGCAATGAGCAGTTCTTC
NA many 14 TRBJ2-1 TRBV19 CASSWRSSYNEQFF TGTGCCAGTAGTTGGCGAAGCTCCTACAATGAGCAGTTCTTC
TRBD1 NA 17 TRBJ1-5 TRBV19 CASRKRDRAYSNQPQHF TGTGCCAGTCGGAAACGGGACAGAGCTTACAGCAATCAGCCCCAGCATTTT
NA few 13 TRBJ2-7 TRBV6-4 CASRSGEVHEQYF TGTGCCAGCAGGTCGGGGGAGGTCCACGAGCAGTACTTC
NA NA 15 TRBJ2-5 TRBV25-1 CASSGWGEYGETQYF TGTGCCAGCAGTGGTTGGGGGGAGTACGGAGAGACCCAGTACTTC
TRBD1 NA 13 TRBJ1-4 TRBV10-3 CAIRGQENEKLFF TGTGCCATCAGGGGACAGGAGAATGAAAAACTGTTTTTT
NA once 14 TRBJ1-1 TRBV29-1 CSVLGWRVDTEAFF TGCAGCGTCCTCGGTTGGAGGGTTGACACTGAAGCTTTCTTT
NA few 14 TRBJ1-1 TRBV15 CATSREPGGTEAFF TGTGCCACCAGCAGAGAGCCCGGGGGCACTGAAGCTTTCTTT
NA NA 14 TRBJ1-2 TRBV6-5 CASSYLDPNYGYTF TGTGCCAGCAGTTACCTCGATCCGAACTATGGCTACACCTTC
TRBD1 few 12 TRBJ2-7 TRBV28 CASGTGPYEQYF TGTGCCAGCGGGACAGGGCCCTACGAGCAGTACTTC
TRBD1 NA 16 TRBJ2-2 TRBV7-8 CASSAQTGDGTGELFF TGTGCCAGCAGCGCCCAAACAGGGGATGGCACCGGGGAGCTGTTTTTT
TRBD1 many 12 TRBJ1-2 TRBV29-1 CSVDRVNYGYTF TGCAGCGTGGACAGGGTTAACTATGGCTACACCTTC
TRBD2 NA 16 TRBJ2-7 TRBV10-1 CASRGTSGREGYEQYF TGCGCCAGCAGGGGGACTAGCGGGAGAGAAGGCTACGAGCAGTACTTC
NA many 14 TRBJ2-7 TRBV7-9 CASSSGLISYEQYF TGTGCCAGCAGCTCGGGACTGATCTCCTACGAGCAGTACTTC
NA few 12 TRBJ2-7 TRBV29-1 CSVEVSGSEQYF TGCAGCGTTGAAGTCTCCGGATCCGAGCAGTACTTC
NA few 16 TRBJ2-5 TRBV27 CASSLLPGRGQETQYF TGTGCCAGCAGTTTATTACCGGGGAGAGGGCAAGAGACCCAGTACTTC
NA NA 13 TRBJ2-7 TRBV27 CASSKGQGYEQYF TGTGCCAGCAGCAAGGGTCAGGGCTACGAGCAGTACTTC
TRBD2 NA 15 TRBJ2-7 TRBV10-2 CASSKGTSGPYEQYF TGCGCCAGCAGTAAGGGGACTAGCGGGCCCTACGAGCAGTACTTC
TRBD1 NA 14 TRBJ2-7 TRBV14 CASSRGDSYYEQYF TGTGCCAGCAGCCGAGGGGACAGCTACTACGAGCAGTACTTC
NA many 14 TRBJ1-1 TRBV28 CASSLSRMRTEAFF TGTGCCAGCAGTTTATCAAGGATGAGGACTGAAGCTTTCTTT
NA few 13 TRBJ2-2 TRBV7-9 CASSLLVTGELFF TGTGCCAGCAGCTTATTAGTTACCGGGGAGCTGTTTTTT
NA many 13 TRBJ2-1 TRBV5-6 CASSLAVWDEQFF TGTGCCAGCAGCTTGGCCGTATGGGATGAGCAGTTCTTC
TRBD1 many 16 TRBJ2-3 TRBV7-7 CASSLGTGGSADTQYF TGTGCTAGCAGCCTCGGGACAGGGGGCTCCGCAGATACGCAGTATTTT
TRBD2 NA 15 TRBJ2-7 TRBV29-1 CSVVASGSALYEQYF TGCAGCGTTGTGGCTAGCGGGAGCGCGCTCTACGAGCAGTACTTC
NA medium-sized 13 TRBJ1-5 TRBV20-1 CSARVSLDQPQHF TGCAGTGCTAGAGTCTCCTTGGATCAGCCCCAGCATTTT
NA few 13 TRBJ1-2 TRBV20-1 CSASDPPSRGYTF TGCAGTGCTAGTGATCCCCCCTCCCGCGGCTACACCTTC
NA many 15 TRBJ2-2 TRBV4-3 CASSQLLRNTGELFF TGCGCCAGCAGCCAATTACTAAGGAACACCGGGGAGCTGTTTTTT
NA few 14 TRBJ1-5 TRBV19 CASTDRDPHQPQHF TGTGCCAGTACCGACCGGGACCCTCATCAGCCCCAGCATTTT
NA NA 16 TRBJ1-6 TRBV7-6 CASSVGGAGLSSPLHF TGTGCCAGCAGCGTCGGAGGCGCAGGGTTATCCTCACCCCTCCACTTT